The rows below give T cell receptor beta chains drawn from one sample of a study of blood T cell repertoires in COVID-19. The protocol was immunoSEQ multiplex PCR, while the TCRdb copy is restricted to in-frame clones and leaves out a portion. The sample yields 300,000 to 350,000 clones, roughly 86% seen once. Input material: PBMCs or T cells enriched from blood (not recorded which). The receptors derive from a woman aged 25 to 39 who had recovered from COVID-19. CDR3s include the opening cysteine and the closing phenylalanine or tryptophan. Fields, in order: J gene, CDR3 length, clone size, V gene, D gene, CDR3 DNA, CDR3 protein. The D gene is left open where the match is weak. Where a row states a size, it is once, few, many or the class of an expanded clone; other rows omit it.

>TRBJ1-5|12|NA|TRBV6-2/TRBV6-3|NA
TGTGCCAGCAGTGAGGTGGGTCAGCCCCAGCATTTT
CASSEVGQPQHF
>TRBJ2-1|13|NA|TRBV30|NA
TGTGCCTGGGCACGGAACGAAGGGGCCACCCAGTTCTTC
CAWARNEGATQFF
>TRBJ2-7|14|NA|TRBV7-9|NA
TGTGCCAGCAGCTTAGCAACAGTCCCATCGGAGCAGTACTTC
CASSLATVPSEQYF
>TRBJ1-2|17|NA|TRBV19|NA
TGTGCCAGTAGTATACCGCCAGGTTCAGATACTAACTATGGCTACACCTTC
CASSIPPGSDTNYGYTF
>TRBJ2-5|14|NA|TRBV3-1/TRBV3-2|NA
TGTGCCAGCAGCCAAACCGGGAACCAAGAGACCCAGTACTTC
CASSQTGNQETQYF
>TRBJ1-2|16|NA|TRBV6-4|NA
TGTGCCAGCAGTGACAGTTCGATCAAGGAGTTCTATGGCTACACCTTC
CASSDSSIKEFYGYTF
>TRBJ2-5|14|NA|TRBV6-1|TRBD1
TGTGCCAGCAGTGAACGACAGGGGAGAGAGACCCAGTACTTC
CASSERQGRETQYF
>TRBJ1-6|13|once|TRBV12-3/TRBV12-4|NA
TGTGCCAGCAGCCCAGGGGTTAATTCACCCCTCCACTTT
CASSPGVNSPLHF
>TRBJ2-1|13|NA|TRBV13|NA
TGTGCCAGCAGCCAGGGGAACTACAATGAGCAGTTCTTC
CASSQGNYNEQFF
>TRBJ1-5|15|NA|TRBV5-1|NA
TGCGCCAGCAGCTACGGGGTCGATAGCAATCAGCCCCAGCATTTT
CASSYGVDSNQPQHF
>TRBJ1-3|15|NA|TRBV10-3|NA
TGTGCCATCAGTGAGTCGACAGAGAGAGGAAACACCATATATTTT
CAISESTERGNTIYF
>TRBJ1-1|14|NA|TRBV27|NA
TGTGCCAGCACCCCTTCCGTAGGGGACACTGAAGCTTTCTTT
CASTPSVGDTEAFF